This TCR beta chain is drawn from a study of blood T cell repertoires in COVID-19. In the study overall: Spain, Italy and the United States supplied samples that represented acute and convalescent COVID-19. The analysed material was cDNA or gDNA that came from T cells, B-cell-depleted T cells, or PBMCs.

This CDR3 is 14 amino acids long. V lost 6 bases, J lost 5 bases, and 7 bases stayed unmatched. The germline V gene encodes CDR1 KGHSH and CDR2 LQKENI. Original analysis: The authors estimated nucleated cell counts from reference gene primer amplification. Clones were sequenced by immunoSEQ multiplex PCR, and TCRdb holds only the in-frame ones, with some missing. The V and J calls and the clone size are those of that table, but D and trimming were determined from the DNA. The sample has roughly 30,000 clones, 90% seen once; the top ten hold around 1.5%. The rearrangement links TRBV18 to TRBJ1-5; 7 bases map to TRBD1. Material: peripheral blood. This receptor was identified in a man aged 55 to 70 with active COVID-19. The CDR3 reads CASSMTGRDQPQHF. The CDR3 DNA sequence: TGTGCCAGCTCGATGACAGGGCGGGATCAGCCCCAGCATTTT.